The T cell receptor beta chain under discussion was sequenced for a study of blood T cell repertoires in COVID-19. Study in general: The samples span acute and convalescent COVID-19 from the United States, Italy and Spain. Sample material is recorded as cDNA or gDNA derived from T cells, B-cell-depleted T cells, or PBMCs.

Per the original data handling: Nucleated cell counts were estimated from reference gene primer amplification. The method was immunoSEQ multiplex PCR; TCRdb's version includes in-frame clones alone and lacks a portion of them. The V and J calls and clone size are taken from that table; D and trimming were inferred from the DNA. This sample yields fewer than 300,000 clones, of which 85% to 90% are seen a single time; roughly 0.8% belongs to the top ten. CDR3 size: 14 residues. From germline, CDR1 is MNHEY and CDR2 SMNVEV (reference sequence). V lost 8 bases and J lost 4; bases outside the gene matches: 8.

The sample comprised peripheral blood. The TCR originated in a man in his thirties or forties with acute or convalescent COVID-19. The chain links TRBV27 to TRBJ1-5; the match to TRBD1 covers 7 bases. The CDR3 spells CASGRGGGNQPQHF. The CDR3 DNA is TGTGCCAGCGGCAGAGGGGGCGGGAATCAGCCCCAGCATTTT.